Following are 11 T cell receptor beta chains from one sample sequenced in a study of blood T cell repertoires in COVID-19 (dated by TCRdb to between 2020 and 2021). The method was the immunoSEQ multiplex PCR assay. Imported from immuneACCESS, the table was reduced by TCRdb to in-frame sequences with V and J called. These copies leave out some clones; in studies compared against another copy, an unresolved V gene accounts for under half, and the cause of the remainder is not known. Counted in this sample were nearly 400,000 clones; about 90% of them appeared once. Of the sample, about 1.7% falls within the top ten clones. Sample: PBMCs or T cells enriched from blood (not recorded which). These receptors all stem from a woman aged 25 to 39 who had recovered from COVID-19.

This chain uses TRBV4-2 with TRBJ1-1; TRBD1 aligns across 10 bases. The CDR3 contains 15 residues. Germline values: CDR1 LGHNA, CDR2 YNFKEQ. Trimming removed 5 bases from V and 3 bases from J; junction bases left unmatched: 6. The CDR3 nucleotides read TGTGCCAGCAGCGCCCGACAGGGGGCCGACACTGAAGCTTTCTTT. Its protein is CASSARQGADTEAFF.

This chain connects TRBV19 to TRBJ1-1, with D tentatively TRBD1 (6 bases). The length of the CDR3 is 17 residues. The V and J ends lost 4 bases and 0 bases respectively, with 18 bases between them. Germline values: CDR1 LNHDA, CDR2 SQIVND (reference sequence). The CDR3 reads CASSRPSGGSMNTEAFF. The CDR3 DNA is TGTGCCAGTAGTAGACCCTCGGGGGGCTCCATGAACACTGAAGCTTTCTTT.

This clone was counted a single time. The chain uses TRBV7-2 and TRBJ2-3, with 9 bases lining up with TRBD2. Germline V gene lookup returns CDR1 SGHTA and CDR2 FQGNSA. Trimming at V came to 4 bases and at J to 6 bases, leaving 11 bases not matched to a gene. The CDR3 covers 16 residues. The CDR3 reads CASSSGTSPTRDTQYF. Here the CDR3 DNA reads TGTGCCAGCAGCTCCGGGACTAGCCCTACCCGGGATACGCAGTATTTT.

J is TRBJ2-2 and V is TRBV5-1; a possible D gene is TRBD2 (6 bases). CDR1 and CDR2 from the germline V gene are SGHRS and YFSETQ. The ends were cut back, 2 bases at V and 2 bases at J, with 10 bases in the middle. CDR3 size: 15 residues. DNA for the CDR3: TGCGCCAGCAGCTTAGAGCGGGCTAACACCGGGGAGCTGTTTTTT. Translated: CASSLERANTGELFF.

The chain links TRBV6-5 to TRBJ1-2, with a weak D call TRBD1 (5 bases). Germline V lookup: CDR1 MNHEY, CDR2 SVGAGI. The CDR3 runs 14 residues. The V end was cut by 2 bases, the J end by 8 bases, with 15 bases between. The DNA of the CDR3 is TGTGCCAGCAGTTACGGCCCCGGGGGTGGCGGCTACACCTTC. Translated, it gives CASSYGPGGGGYTF.

This chain links TRBV28 with TRBJ2-7, with 8 bases identical to TRBD1. CDR1 and CDR2 (germline): MDHEN, SYDVKM. This CDR3 comprises 13 residues. Losses at the gene ends were 5 bases for V and 2 bases for J; bases not matched to a gene: 2. The CDR3 DNA follows: TGTGCCAGCAGTCTCAGGGGGCCCTACGAGCAGTACTTC. This gives the protein CASSLRGPYEQYF. Looking up the rest from reference TRBV28 and TRBJ2-7 gives the full variable domain: DVKVTQSSRYLVKRTGEKVFLECVQDMDHENMFWYRQDPGLGLRLIYFSYDVKMKEKGDIPEGYSVSREKKERFSLILESASTNQTSMYLCASSLRGPYEQYFGPGTRLTVT.

Worth noting for this clone: Other DNA sequences in this sample translate to the same CDR3. V usage is TRBV19 and J usage is TRBJ1-2; possible D gene TRBD1, 5 bases. The CDR3 totals 12 residues. Germline V gene sequence: CDR1 LNHDA, CDR2 SQIVND (reference sequence). Trimming removed 2 bases at V and 5 bases at J, with 6 bases between. CDR3 sequence reads: CASSIRGYGYTF. In DNA, the CDR3 is TGTGCCAGTAGTATAAGGGGTTATGGCTACACCTTC.

The chain combines TRBV7-2 with TRBJ2-7, with D perhaps TRBD2 (5 bases). V lost 3 bases and J 1 base, leaving 10 bases between the germline ends. Germline V gene sequence: CDR1 SGHTA, CDR2 FQGNSA. This CDR3 contains 14 residues. The CDR3 region is CASSFIGSSYEQYF. In DNA form, the CDR3 reads TGTGCCAGCAGCTTTATAGGGAGTTCCTACGAGCAGTACTTC.

This chain uses TRBV6-5 with TRBJ2-7; perhaps TRBD1 as D (5 bases). The CDR3 has 14 amino acids. Trimming pared 5 bases from V and 2 bases from J, leaving 13 bases between. CDR1 and CDR2 (germline): MNHEY, SVGAGI. The CDR3 nucleotides read TGTGCCAGCAGTATTACAGGATCCGCCTACGAGCAGTACTTC. This codes for CASSITGSAYEQYF.

This chain links TRBV5-1 with TRBJ2-5; 11 bases line up with TRBD1. This CDR3 region has 17 residues. The ends lost 2 bases at V and 1 base at J; junction bases unmatched: 7. Germline V lookup: CDR1 SGHRS, CDR2 YFSETQ. The CDR3 spells CASSFPAGTGGQETQYF. The CDR3 DNA reads TGCGCCAGCAGCTTTCCGGCCGGGACAGGGGGCCAAGAGACCCAGTACTTC.

This rearrangement joins TRBV10-3 to TRBJ2-5; TRBD2 aligns across 11 bases. J gave up 0 bases and V 5 bases, and 8 bases lay outside the gene matches. Germline V gives CDR1 ENHRY, CDR2 SYGVKD. This CDR3 contains 17 residues. Written as DNA, the CDR3 is TGTGCCATCAGTCGTAGCGGGGGGGCCGGATACCAAGAGACCCAGTACTTC. This translates into CAISRSGGAGYQETQYF.